These T cell receptor beta chains were read from a single sample in a study of shared clonotypes between healthy human individuals. TCRdb's copy holds only in-frame clones and misses some; the assay was immunoSEQ multiplex PCR. The sample holds around 600,000 clones, around 95% seen once. The sample was naive CD8+ T cells sorted from blood. The receptor set was obtained from a woman aged 30 to 39 in good health. Both conserved end residues are part of each CDR3. The order of the fields is CDR3 protein, CDR3 DNA, J gene, V gene, D gene, clone size. A D gene is named only where the DNA matches it firmly. Not all rows give a size; the values are once, few, many and, for expanded clones, a class.

CDR3: CASSLSGPLGQYF
DNA: TGTGCCAGCAGTTTGTCAGGGCCGCTTGGGCAGTACTTC
J: TRBJ2-7
V: TRBV27
D: -
size: -

CDR3: CSVQEVGRVYEQYF
DNA: TGCAGCGTCCAGGAGGTGGGCAGGGTGTACGAGCAGTACTTC
J: TRBJ2-7
V: TRBV29-1
D: -
size: once

CDR3: CASSNTEAFF
DNA: TGTGCCAGCAGCAACACTGAAGCTTTCTTT
J: TRBJ1-1
V: TRBV28
D: -
size: -

CDR3: CASSIPYSSYNEQFF
DNA: TGTGCCAGTAGTATCCCTTACAGCTCCTACAATGAGCAGTTCTTC
J: TRBJ2-1
V: TRBV19
D: -
size: -

CDR3: CASSPPAGAGSYNEQFF
DNA: TGTGCCAGCAGCCCGCCCGCGGGAGCCGGGTCCTACAATGAGCAGTTCTTC
J: TRBJ2-1
V: TRBV7-8
D: TRBD2
size: -

CDR3: CASSSILASWVRTDTQYF
DNA: TGTGCCAGCAGCTCAATCCTGGCCTCGTGGGTACGCACAGATACGCAGTATTTT
J: TRBJ2-3
V: TRBV5-8
D: -
size: -

CDR3: CATSLRGTFYEQYF
DNA: TGTGCCACCAGCCTGCGAGGGACCTTCTACGAGCAGTACTTC
J: TRBJ2-7
V: TRBV27
D: -
size: -

CDR3: CASGKGREPYEQYF
DNA: TGCGCCAGCGGCAAGGGGCGGGAACCCTACGAGCAGTACTTC
J: TRBJ2-7
V: TRBV5-1
D: -
size: -

CDR3: CASTHGLAGVTYEQYF
DNA: TGTGCCAGCACCCACGGACTAGCGGGAGTCACCTACGAGCAGTACTTC
J: TRBJ2-7
V: TRBV11-2
D: TRBD2
size: once

CDR3: CASSPGTVEQFF
DNA: TGTGCCAGCAGTCCCGGGACAGTGGAGCAGTTCTTC
J: TRBJ2-1
V: TRBV27
D: TRBD1
size: -

CDR3: CASSLAGNGYTF
DNA: TGTGCCAGCAGCTTGGCGGGGAATGGCTACACCTTC
J: TRBJ1-2
V: TRBV7-9
D: -
size: -

CDR3: CASSLTVGNQPQHF
DNA: TGTGCCAGCAGCCTGACGGTCGGTAATCAGCCCCAGCATTTT
J: TRBJ1-5
V: TRBV7-8
D: -
size: -

CDR3: CASSSDRGINEQYF
DNA: TGTGCCAGCAGCTCAGACAGGGGAATAAACGAGCAGTACTTC
J: TRBJ2-7
V: TRBV7-9
D: TRBD1
size: -

CDR3: CASSRLAGGEKETQYF
DNA: TGTGCCAGTAGTAGATTAGCGGGAGGCGAAAAAGAGACCCAGTACTTC
J: TRBJ2-5
V: TRBV19
D: TRBD2
size: -

CDR3: CASSLGEPTYGYTF
DNA: TGTGCCAGCAGCTTAGGGGAGCCGACCTATGGCTACACCTTC
J: TRBJ1-2
V: TRBV11-2
D: -
size: -

CDR3: CASSLRGRLAVYNEQFF
DNA: TGTGCCAGCAGCCTCCGAGGAAGACTAGCGGTCTACAATGAGCAGTTCTTC
J: TRBJ2-1
V: TRBV2
D: TRBD2
size: -

CDR3: CASSQLPWDHEAFF
DNA: TGTGCCAGCAGCCAATTACCCTGGGATCATGAAGCTTTCTTT
J: TRBJ1-1
V: TRBV14
D: -
size: -

CDR3: CASSPGDTYNEQFF
DNA: TGTGCCAGCTCACCGGGGGACACCTACAATGAGCAGTTCTTC
J: TRBJ2-1
V: TRBV18
D: -
size: -

CDR3: CASSQDLENYGYTF
DNA: TGTGCCAGCAGCCAAGATTTGGAAAACTATGGCTACACCTTC
J: TRBJ1-2
V: TRBV4-2
D: -
size: -

CDR3: CASSLLPRGNNEQFF
DNA: TGTGCCAGCAGCCTCCTACCCCGAGGGAACAATGAGCAGTTCTTC
J: TRBJ2-1
V: TRBV11-2
D: -
size: -

CDR3: CASSQGQRNYGYTF
DNA: TGTGCCAGCAGCCAAGGACAGCGAAACTATGGCTACACCTTC
J: TRBJ1-2
V: TRBV14
D: -
size: -

CDR3: CASSFTRNEQFF
DNA: TGTGCCAGCAGCTTCACTAGGAATGAGCAGTTCTTC
J: TRBJ2-1
V: TRBV7-9
D: -
size: -

CDR3: CASSLSLGQHTDTQYF
DNA: TGTGCCAGCAGTTTGTCCCTGGGACAGCACACAGATACGCAGTATTTT
J: TRBJ2-3
V: TRBV28
D: TRBD1
size: once

CDR3: CASSPLAENTGELFF
DNA: TGTGCCAGCAGTCCCCTAGCGGAGAACACCGGGGAGCTGTTTTTT
J: TRBJ2-2
V: TRBV28
D: TRBD2
size: -

CDR3: CASSAALAGGLDTGELFF
DNA: TGCGCCAGCAGCGCCGCTCTAGCGGGAGGGCTGGACACCGGGGAGCTGTTTTTT
J: TRBJ2-2
V: TRBV5-1
D: TRBD2
size: -

CDR3: CASSLEGTEKLFF
DNA: TGTGCCAGCAGTTTGGAGGGTACGGAAAAACTGTTTTTT
J: TRBJ1-4
V: TRBV28
D: -
size: -

CDR3: CASSFGKGTYEQYF
DNA: TGTGCCAGCAGTTTTGGAAAGGGAACCTACGAGCAGTACTTC
J: TRBJ2-7
V: TRBV27
D: -
size: -

CDR3: CSVAAGTSSPKKRGELFF
DNA: TGCAGCGTTGCAGCCGGGACTAGCTCCCCGAAAAAAAGGGGGGAGCTGTTTTTT
J: TRBJ2-2
V: TRBV29-1
D: TRBD2
size: -

CDR3: CASNDPGQTTNTEAFF
DNA: TGTGCCAGCAACGACCCGGGACAGACTACGAACACTGAAGCTTTCTTT
J: TRBJ1-1
V: TRBV2
D: TRBD1
size: -